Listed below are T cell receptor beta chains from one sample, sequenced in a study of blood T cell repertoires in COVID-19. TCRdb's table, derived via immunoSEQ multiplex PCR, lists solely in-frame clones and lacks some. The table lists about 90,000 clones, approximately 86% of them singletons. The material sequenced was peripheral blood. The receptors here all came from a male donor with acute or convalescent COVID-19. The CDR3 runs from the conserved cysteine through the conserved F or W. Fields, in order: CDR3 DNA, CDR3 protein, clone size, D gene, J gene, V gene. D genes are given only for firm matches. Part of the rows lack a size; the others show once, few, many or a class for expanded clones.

DNA: TGTGCCAGCAGCGCTTTACGGGATGGGACCGGGGAGCTGTTTTTT; CDR3: CASSALRDGTGELFF; size: -; D: -; J: TRBJ2-2; V: TRBV5-6
DNA: TGTGCCAGCAGCATCATGGAGGGAACTGAAGCTTTCTTT; CDR3: CASSIMEGTEAFF; size: -; D: -; J: TRBJ1-1; V: TRBV12-3/TRBV12-4
DNA: TGTGCCAGCAGTTACCTGTCCCCGCAGGGATACTATGGCTACACCTTC; CDR3: CASSYLSPQGYYGYTF; size: -; D: -; J: TRBJ1-2; V: TRBV28
DNA: TGTGCCAGCAGCCCCGACAGGGTAGGATCACCCCTCCACTTT; CDR3: CASSPDRVGSPLHF; size: -; D: TRBD1; J: TRBJ1-6; V: TRBV3-1/TRBV3-2
DNA: TGTGCCAGCAGCGTAGCCTCGGGACAGGGGGCGCAAGGGTATGGCTACACCTTC; CDR3: CASSVASGQGAQGYGYTF; size: -; D: TRBD1; J: TRBJ1-2; V: TRBV9
DNA: TGCGCCAGCAGCGCCAACCGGGACAGGAGTTCCTATGGCTACACCTTC; CDR3: CASSANRDRSSYGYTF; size: -; D: TRBD1; J: TRBJ1-2; V: TRBV5-1
DNA: TGCAGCGTTGGAGGGGGAAATCAGCCCCAGCATTTT; CDR3: CSVGGGNQPQHF; size: once; D: -; J: TRBJ1-5; V: TRBV29-1
DNA: TGCGCCAGCAGCCCTGGGCAGGGCGGCGGAAACACCATATATTTT; CDR3: CASSPGQGGGNTIYF; size: -; D: -; J: TRBJ1-3; V: TRBV5-1
DNA: TGTGCCAGTAGTTCCCAGGACAGGGCCAATCAGCCCCAGCATTTT; CDR3: CASSSQDRANQPQHF; size: -; D: TRBD1; J: TRBJ1-5; V: TRBV19
DNA: TGTGCCAGCAGCCTAGACAGCAACCTCAATCAGCCCCAGCATTTT; CDR3: CASSLDSNLNQPQHF; size: few; D: -; J: TRBJ1-5; V: TRBV5-8
DNA: TGTGCCAGCAGCATGGTTCCGGGTCGGAACACTGAAGCTTTCTTT; CDR3: CASSMVPGRNTEAFF; size: -; D: -; J: TRBJ1-1; V: TRBV5-8
DNA: TGTGCCTGGAGTGGCAGGGGGCGTAACTATGGCTACACCTTC; CDR3: CAWSGRGRNYGYTF; size: -; D: TRBD1; J: TRBJ1-2; V: TRBV30
DNA: TGTGCCAGCAGCCCCGGGAGGGGGGAGTTGGAGACCCAGTACTTC; CDR3: CASSPGRGELETQYF; size: -; D: TRBD2; J: TRBJ2-5; V: TRBV3-1/TRBV3-2
DNA: TGCGCCAGCAGCTTACAGCAAAACACTGAAGCTTTCTTT; CDR3: CASSLQQNTEAFF; size: -; D: -; J: TRBJ1-1; V: TRBV5-1
DNA: TGTGCCAGCAGCTTAGGGAGTAGCGGGGGGGCCCCGGGTACGCAGTATTTT; CDR3: CASSLGSSGGAPGTQYF; size: -; D: TRBD2; J: TRBJ2-3; V: TRBV11-3
DNA: TGTGCCAGCAGCGTAGCTCCCGGTGACACTGAAGCTTTCTTT; CDR3: CASSVAPGDTEAFF; size: -; D: -; J: TRBJ1-1; V: TRBV9
DNA: TGTGCCAGCAGTTACAGCGGTCCCTACGAGCAGTACTTC; CDR3: CASSYSGPYEQYF; size: -; D: -; J: TRBJ2-7; V: TRBV6-6
DNA: TGTGCCAGCAGCTCCCGACAGGGTCAGAGCACCGGGGAGCTGTTTTTT; CDR3: CASSSRQGQSTGELFF; size: -; D: TRBD1; J: TRBJ2-2; V: TRBV7-6
DNA: TGTGCCAGCAGTCCCGGGGTACCTTCGGGCTACACCTTC; CDR3: CASSPGVPSGYTF; size: -; D: -; J: TRBJ1-2; V: TRBV6-5
DNA: TGTGCCAGCTCACCATCCGACAGTTACTCTGGAAACACCATATATTTT; CDR3: CASSPSDSYSGNTIYF; size: -; D: -; J: TRBJ1-3; V: TRBV18
DNA: TGTGCCAGCAGGGCAACAGGGAATCGAAAGTTCTTC; CDR3: CASRATGNRKFF; size: once; D: -; J: TRBJ2-1; V: TRBV6-5
DNA: TGTGCCAGCAGTGATCAGGGAGGAGGTACGCAGTATTTT; CDR3: CASSDQGGGTQYF; size: once; D: -; J: TRBJ2-3; V: TRBV6-1
DNA: TGTGCCAGCAGCGTAGCGGCAGGGGCCAACACTGAAGCTTTCTTT; CDR3: CASSVAAGANTEAFF; size: -; D: -; J: TRBJ1-1; V: TRBV9
DNA: TGTGCCAGCAGCCGCGGGGGGGCCAACGGGGAGCTGTTTTTT; CDR3: CASSRGGANGELFF; size: -; D: TRBD2; J: TRBJ2-2; V: TRBV7-9
DNA: TGTGCCACCCGGGCCCAGGGGACCGGGGAGCTGTTTTTT; CDR3: CATRAQGTGELFF; size: -; D: -; J: TRBJ2-2; V: TRBV24-1